This TCR beta chain was captured by sequencing in a study of neurological immune-mediated disorders. Many counts were recorded for this clonotype. Its target is not known. Documented time point: longitudinal time-point 1 (baseline). PBMCs stored at -80 C, 2 million in total, were the source of the unsorted libraries. Each CDR3 protein gets one entry after TCRdb re-called the 5' RACE reads with MiXCR. Of tens of thousands of distinct CDR3 sequences listed, approximately 9.1% were seen once; the top ten hold 1.5% to 2%. Trimming removed 4 bases from V and 4 bases from J, with 13 bases in between. CDR3 length: 14 residues. CDR1 and CDR2 from the germline V gene are SGHDN and FVKESK. Overall study results and limits: In HTLV-1-associated myelopathy, TCR clonal expansion was greatest, and in multiple sclerosis it was least, below healthy controls.

Sequencing used PBMCs. This TCR derives from a woman in her thirties or forties in good health. The chain uses TRBV14 and TRBJ1-1; TRBD1 is a possible D gene (5 bases). The CDR3 DNA reads as TGTGCCAGCAGCCTATCATGGGGCAGCACTGAAGCTTTCTTT. Protein product: CASSLSWGSTEAFF.